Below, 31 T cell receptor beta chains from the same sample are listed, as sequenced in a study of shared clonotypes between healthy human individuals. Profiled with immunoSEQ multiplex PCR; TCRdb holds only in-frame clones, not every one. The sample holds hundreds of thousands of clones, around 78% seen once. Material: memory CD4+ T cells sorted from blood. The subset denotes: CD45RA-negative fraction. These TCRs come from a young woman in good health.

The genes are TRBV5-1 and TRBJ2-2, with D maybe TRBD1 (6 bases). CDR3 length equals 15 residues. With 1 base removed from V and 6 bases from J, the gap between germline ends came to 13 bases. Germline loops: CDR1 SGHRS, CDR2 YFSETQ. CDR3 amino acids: CASSLRPGAPGELFF. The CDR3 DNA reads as TGCGCCAGCAGCTTGCGGCCAGGGGCCCCCGGGGAGCTGTTTTTT.

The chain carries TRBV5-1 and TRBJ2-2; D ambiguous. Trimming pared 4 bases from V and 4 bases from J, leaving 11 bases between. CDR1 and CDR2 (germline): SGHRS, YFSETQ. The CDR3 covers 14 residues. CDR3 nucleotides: TGCGCCAGCAGCCCGATAACGGGCACCGGGGAGCTGTTTTTT. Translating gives CASSPITGTGELFF.

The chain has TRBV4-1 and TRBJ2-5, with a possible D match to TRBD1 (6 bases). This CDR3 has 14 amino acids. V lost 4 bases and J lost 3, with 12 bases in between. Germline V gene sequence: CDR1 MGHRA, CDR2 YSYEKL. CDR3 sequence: CASSPGQPEETQYF. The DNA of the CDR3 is TGCGCCAGCAGCCCAGGACAGCCGGAAGAGACCCAGTACTTC.

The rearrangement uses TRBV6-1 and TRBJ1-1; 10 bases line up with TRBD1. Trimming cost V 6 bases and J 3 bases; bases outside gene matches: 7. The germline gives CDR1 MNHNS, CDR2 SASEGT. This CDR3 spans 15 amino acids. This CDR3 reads CASRTRQGADTEAFF. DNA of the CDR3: TGTGCCAGCAGGACCAGACAGGGGGCGGACACTGAAGCTTTCTTT.

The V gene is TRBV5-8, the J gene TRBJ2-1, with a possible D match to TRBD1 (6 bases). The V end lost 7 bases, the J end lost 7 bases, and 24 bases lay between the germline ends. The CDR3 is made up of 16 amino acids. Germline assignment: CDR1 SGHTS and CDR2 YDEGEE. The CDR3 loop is CASAYAGVPTQNEQFF. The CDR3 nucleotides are TGTGCCAGCGCGTACGCAGGGGTCCCCACACAGAATGAGCAGTTCTTC.

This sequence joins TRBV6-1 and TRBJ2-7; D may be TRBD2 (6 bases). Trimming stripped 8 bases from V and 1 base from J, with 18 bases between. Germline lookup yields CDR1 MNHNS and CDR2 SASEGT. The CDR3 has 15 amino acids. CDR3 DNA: TGTGCCAGCGCCCGGGGCGGGACCCCTTCCTACGAGCAGTACTTC. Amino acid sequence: CASARGGTPSYEQYF.

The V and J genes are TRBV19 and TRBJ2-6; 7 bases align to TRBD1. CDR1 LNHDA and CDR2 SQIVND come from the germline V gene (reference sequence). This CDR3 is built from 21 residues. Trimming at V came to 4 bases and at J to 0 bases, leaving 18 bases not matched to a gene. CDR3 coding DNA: TGTGCCAGTAGTACCCCGTTGGTAGGGGGCCGGGTAGGCTCTGGGGCCAACGTCCTGACTTTC. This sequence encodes CASSTPLVGGRVGSGANVLTF.

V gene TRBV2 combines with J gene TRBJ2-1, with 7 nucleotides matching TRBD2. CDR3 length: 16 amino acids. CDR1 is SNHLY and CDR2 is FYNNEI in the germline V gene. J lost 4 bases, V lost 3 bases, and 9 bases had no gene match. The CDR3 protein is CASSDYAGAEYNEQFF. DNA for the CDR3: TGTGCCAGCAGTGATTACGCGGGAGCGGAATACAATGAGCAGTTCTTC.

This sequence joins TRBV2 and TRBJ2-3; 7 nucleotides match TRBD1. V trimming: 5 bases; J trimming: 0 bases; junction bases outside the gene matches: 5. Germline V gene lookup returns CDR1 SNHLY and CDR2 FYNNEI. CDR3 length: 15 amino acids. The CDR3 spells CASSRGGPSTDTQYF. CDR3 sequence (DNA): TGTGCCAGCAGTAGAGGGGGCCCTAGCACAGATACGCAGTATTTT.

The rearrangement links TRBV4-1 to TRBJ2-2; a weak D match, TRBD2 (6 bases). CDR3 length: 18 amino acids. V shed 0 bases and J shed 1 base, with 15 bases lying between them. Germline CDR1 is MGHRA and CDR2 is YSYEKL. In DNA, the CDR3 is TGCGCCAGCAGCCAAGATCTGGTGGGACTCCTGAACACCGGGGAGCTGTTTTTT. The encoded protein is CASSQDLVGLLNTGELFF.

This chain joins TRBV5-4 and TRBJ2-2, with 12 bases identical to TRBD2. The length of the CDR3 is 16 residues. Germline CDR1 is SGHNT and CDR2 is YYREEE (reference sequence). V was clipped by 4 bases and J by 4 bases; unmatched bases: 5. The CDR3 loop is CASSMLAGGGTGELFF. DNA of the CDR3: TGTGCCAGCAGCATGCTAGCGGGAGGGGGCACCGGGGAGCTGTTTTTT.

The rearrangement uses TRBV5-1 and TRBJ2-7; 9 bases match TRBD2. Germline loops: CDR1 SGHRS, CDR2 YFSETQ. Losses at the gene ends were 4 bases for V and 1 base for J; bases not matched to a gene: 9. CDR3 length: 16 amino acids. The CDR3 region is CASSHQLAGESYEQYF. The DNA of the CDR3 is TGCGCCAGCAGCCACCAATTAGCGGGAGAGTCCTACGAGCAGTACTTC.

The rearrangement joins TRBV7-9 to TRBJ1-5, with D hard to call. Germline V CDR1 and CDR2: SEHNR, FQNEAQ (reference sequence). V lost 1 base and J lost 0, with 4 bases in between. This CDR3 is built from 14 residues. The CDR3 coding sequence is TGTGCCAGCAGCTTAGGGTTTAGCAATCAGCCCCAGCATTTT. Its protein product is CASSLGFSNQPQHF.

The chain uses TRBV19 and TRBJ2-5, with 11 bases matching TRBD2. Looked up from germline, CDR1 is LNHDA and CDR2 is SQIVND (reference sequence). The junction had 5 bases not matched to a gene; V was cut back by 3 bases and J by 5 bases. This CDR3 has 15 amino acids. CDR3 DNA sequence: TGTGCCAGTAGTATTCTCCCTAGCGGGAGGGAGACCCAGTACTTC. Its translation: CASSILPSGRETQYF.

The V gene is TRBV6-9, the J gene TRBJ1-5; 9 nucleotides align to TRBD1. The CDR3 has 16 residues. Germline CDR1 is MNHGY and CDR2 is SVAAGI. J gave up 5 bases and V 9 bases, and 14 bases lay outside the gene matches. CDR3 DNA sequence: TGTGCCAGGGGACAGGGAACGCTTCCTATACATCAGCCCCAGCATTTT. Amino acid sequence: CARGQGTLPIHQPQHF.

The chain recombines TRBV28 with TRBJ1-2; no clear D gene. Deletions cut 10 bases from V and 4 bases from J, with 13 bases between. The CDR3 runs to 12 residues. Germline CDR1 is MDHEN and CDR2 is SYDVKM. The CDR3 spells CATLRRRYGYTF. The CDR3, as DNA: TGTGCCACCCTGCGGCGCCGCTATGGCTACACCTTC.

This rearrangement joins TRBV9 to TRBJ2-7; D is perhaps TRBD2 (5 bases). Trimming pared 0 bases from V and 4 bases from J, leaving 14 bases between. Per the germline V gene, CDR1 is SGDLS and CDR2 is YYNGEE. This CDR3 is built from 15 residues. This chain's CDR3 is CASSVGRTRHYEQYF. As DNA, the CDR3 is TGTGCCAGCAGCGTAGGGCGGACTCGACATTACGAGCAGTACTTC.

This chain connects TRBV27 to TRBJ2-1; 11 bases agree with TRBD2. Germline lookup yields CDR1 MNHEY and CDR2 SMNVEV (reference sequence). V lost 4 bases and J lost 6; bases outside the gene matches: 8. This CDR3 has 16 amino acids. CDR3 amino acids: CASSSNRLAGINEQFF. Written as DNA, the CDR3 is TGTGCCAGCAGTTCGAATCGACTAGCGGGAATCAATGAGCAGTTCTTC.

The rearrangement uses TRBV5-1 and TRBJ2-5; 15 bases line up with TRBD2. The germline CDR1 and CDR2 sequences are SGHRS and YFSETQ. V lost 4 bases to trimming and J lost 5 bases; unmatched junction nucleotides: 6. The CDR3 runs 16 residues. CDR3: CASSMGLAGGTETQYF. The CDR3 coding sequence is TGCGCCAGCAGCATGGGACTAGCGGGAGGTACGGAGACCCAGTACTTC.

CDR3 in DNA: TGTGCCAGCAGCCTCCAGCCAGCGAACACTGAAGCTTTCTTT. As protein: CASSLQPANTEAFF. This sequence joins TRBV11-2 and TRBJ1-1; D remains ambiguous. This CDR3 is built from 14 residues. CDR1 and CDR2 (germline): SGHAT, FQNNGV. Trimming took off 5 bases at V and 1 base at J, with 11 bases between the two ends.

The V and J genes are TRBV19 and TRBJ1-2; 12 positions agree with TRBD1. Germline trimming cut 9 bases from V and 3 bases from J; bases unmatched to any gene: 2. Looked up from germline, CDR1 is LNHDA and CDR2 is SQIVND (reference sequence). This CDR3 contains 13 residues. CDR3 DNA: TGTGCCAGCCGGGACAGGGGGCACTATGGCTACACCTTC. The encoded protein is CASRDRGHYGYTF.

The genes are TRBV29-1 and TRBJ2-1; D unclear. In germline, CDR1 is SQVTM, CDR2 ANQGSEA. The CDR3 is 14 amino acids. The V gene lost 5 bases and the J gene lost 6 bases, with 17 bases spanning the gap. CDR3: CSVQDFKNINEQFF. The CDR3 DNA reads TGCAGCGTTCAGGATTTCAAGAATATCAATGAGCAGTTCTTC.

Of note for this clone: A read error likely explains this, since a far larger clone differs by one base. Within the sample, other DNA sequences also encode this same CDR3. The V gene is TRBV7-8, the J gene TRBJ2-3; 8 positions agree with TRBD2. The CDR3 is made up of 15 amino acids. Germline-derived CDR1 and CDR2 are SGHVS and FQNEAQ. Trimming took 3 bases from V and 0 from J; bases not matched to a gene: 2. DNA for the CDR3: TGTGCCAGCAGCTTTAGCGGGACTAGCACAGATACGCAGTATTTT. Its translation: CASSFSGTSTDTQYF.

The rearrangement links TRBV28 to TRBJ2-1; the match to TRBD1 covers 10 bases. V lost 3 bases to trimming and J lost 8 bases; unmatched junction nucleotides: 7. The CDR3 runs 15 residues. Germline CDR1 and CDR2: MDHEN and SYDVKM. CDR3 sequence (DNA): TGTGCCAGCAGTTTGGGCGGGACAGGGGATTATGAGCAGTTCTTC. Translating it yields CASSLGGTGDYEQFF.

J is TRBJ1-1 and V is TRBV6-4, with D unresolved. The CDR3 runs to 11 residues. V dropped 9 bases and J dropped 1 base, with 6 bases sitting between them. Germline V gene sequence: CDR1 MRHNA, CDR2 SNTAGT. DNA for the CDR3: TGTGCCAGTAACAGGAACACTGAAGCTTTCTTT. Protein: CASNRNTEAFF.

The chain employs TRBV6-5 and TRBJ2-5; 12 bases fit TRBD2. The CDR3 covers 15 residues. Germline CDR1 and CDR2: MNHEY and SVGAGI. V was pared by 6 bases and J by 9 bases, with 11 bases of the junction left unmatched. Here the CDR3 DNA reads TGTGCCAGCAGGAGGCTAGCGGGAGGGAAGATGGCCCAGTACTTC. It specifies CASRRLAGGKMAQYF.

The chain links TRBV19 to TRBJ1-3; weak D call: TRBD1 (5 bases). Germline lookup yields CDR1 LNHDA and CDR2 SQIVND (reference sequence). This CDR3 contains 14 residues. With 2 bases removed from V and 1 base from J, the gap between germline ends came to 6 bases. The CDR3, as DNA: TGTGCCAGTAGTATAAACAGGTCTGGAAACACCATATATTTT. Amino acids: CASSINRSGNTIYF. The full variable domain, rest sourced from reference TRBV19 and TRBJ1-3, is DGGITQSPKYLFRKEGQNVTLSCEQNLNHDAMYWYRQDPGQGLRLIYYSQIVNDFQKGDIAEGYSVSREKKESFPLTVTSAQKNPTAFYLCASSINRSGNTIYFGEGSWLTVV.

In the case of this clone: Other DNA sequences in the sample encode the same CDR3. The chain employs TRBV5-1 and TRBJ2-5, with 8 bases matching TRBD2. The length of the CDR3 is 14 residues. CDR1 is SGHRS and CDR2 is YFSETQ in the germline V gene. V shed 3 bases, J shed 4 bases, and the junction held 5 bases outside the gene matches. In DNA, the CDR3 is TGCGCCAGCAGCTCAAGCGGGAGTGGAGAGACCCAGTACTTC. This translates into CASSSSGSGETQYF.

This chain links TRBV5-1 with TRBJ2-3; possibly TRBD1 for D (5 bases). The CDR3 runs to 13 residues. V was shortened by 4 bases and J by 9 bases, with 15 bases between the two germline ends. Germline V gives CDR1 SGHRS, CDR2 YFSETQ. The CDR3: CASSPGHLATQYF. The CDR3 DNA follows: TGCGCCAGCAGCCCCGGACATTTGGCCACGCAGTATTTT.

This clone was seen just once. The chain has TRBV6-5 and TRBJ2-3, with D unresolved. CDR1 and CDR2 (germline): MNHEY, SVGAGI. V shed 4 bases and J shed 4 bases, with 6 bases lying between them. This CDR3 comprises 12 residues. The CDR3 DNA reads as TGTGCCAGCAGTTCCCTAGCAGATACGCAGTATTTT. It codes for CASSSLADTQYF.

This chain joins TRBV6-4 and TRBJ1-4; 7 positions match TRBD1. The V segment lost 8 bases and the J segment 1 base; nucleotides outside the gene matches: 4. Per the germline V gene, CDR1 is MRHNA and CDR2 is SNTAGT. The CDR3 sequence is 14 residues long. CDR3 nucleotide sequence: TGTGCCAGCTACCGGGACAGAACTAATGAAAAACTGTTTTTT. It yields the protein CASYRDRTNEKLFF.